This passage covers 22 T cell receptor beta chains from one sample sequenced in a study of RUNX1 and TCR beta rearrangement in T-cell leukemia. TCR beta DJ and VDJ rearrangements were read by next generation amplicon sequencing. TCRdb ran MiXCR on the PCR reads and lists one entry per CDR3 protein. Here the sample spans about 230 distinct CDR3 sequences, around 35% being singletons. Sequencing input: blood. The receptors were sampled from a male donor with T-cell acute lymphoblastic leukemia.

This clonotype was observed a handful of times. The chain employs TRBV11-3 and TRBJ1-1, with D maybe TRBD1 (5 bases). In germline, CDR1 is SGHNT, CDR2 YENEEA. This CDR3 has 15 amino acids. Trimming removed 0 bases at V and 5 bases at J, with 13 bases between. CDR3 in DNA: TGTGCCAGCAGCTTAGACGGTAGGGACTCAACTGAAGCTTTCTTT. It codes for CASSLDGRDSTEAFF.

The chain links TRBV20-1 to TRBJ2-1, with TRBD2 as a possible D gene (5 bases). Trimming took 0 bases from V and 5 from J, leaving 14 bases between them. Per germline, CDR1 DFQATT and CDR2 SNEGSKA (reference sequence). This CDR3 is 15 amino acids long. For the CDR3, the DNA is TGCAGTGCTAGAGATAGTCGGCGGGTAAACAATGAGCAGTTCTTC. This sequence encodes CSARDSRRVNNEQFF.

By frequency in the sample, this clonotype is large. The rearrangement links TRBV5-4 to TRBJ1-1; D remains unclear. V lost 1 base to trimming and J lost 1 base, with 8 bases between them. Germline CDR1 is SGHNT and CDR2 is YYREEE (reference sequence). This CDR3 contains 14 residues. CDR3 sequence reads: CASSLLAGNTEAFF. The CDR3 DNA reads TGTGCCAGCAGCTTGCTTGCAGGGAACACTGAAGCTTTCTTT.

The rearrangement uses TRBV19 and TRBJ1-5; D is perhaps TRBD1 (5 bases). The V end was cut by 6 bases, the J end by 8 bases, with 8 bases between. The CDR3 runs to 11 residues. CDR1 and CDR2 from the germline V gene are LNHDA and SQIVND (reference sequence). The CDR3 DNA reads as TGTGCCAGTAGCCGGGGGGAGCCCCAGCATTTT. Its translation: CASSRGEPQHF.

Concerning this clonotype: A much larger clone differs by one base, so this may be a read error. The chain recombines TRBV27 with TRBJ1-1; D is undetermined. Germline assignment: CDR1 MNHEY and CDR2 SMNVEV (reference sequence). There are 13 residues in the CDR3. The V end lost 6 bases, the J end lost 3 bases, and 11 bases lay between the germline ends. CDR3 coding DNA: TGTGCCAGCAGGACCGGGATGGACACTGAAGCTTTCTTT. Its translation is CASRTGMDTEAFF.

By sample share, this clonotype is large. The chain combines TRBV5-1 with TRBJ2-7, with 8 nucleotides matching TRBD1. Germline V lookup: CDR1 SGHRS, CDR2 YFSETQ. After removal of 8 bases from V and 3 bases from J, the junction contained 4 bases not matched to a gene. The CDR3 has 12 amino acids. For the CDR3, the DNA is TGCGCCAGTGGACAGGGCGGCTACGAGCAGTACTTC. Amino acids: CASGQGGYEQYF.

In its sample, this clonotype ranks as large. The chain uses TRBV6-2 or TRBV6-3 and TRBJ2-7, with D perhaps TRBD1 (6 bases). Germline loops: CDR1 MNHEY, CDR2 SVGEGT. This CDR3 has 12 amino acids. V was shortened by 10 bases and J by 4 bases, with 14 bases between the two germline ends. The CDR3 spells CATTRGKYEQYF. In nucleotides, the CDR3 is TGTGCCACCACGAGGGGGAAGTACGAGCAGTACTTC.

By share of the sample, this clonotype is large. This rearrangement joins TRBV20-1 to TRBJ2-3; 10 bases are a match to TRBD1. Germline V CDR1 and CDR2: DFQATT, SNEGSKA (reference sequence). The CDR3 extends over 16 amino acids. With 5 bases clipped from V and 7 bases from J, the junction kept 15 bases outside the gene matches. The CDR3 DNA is TGCAGTGCTCACCGAGGGACAGGGGTGGGGTTATATACGCAGTATTTT. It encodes CSAHRGTGVGLYTQYF.

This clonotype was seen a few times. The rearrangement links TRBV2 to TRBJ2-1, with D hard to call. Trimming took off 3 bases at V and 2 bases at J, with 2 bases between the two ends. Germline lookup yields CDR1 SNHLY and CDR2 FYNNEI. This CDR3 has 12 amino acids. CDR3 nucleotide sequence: TGTGCCAGCAGTGACACCTACAATGAGCAGTTCTTC. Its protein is CASSDTYNEQFF.

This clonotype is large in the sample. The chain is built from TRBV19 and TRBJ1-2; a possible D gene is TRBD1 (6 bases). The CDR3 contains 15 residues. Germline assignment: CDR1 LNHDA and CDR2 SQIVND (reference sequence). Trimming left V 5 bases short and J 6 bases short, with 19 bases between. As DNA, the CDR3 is TGTGCCAGTAGTCGGGATGGGGGCGCACTAAATGGCTACACCTTC. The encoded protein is CASSRDGGALNGYTF.

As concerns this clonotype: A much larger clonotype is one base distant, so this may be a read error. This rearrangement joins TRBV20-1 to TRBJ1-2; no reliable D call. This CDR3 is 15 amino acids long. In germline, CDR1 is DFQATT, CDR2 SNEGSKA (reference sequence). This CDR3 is CSARDSEGSRYGFTF. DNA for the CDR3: TGCAGTGCTAGAGATTCGGAGGGAAGTAGGTATGGCTTCACCTTC.

The CDR3 sequence is CASRAGTVPNTGELFF. The DNA for the CDR3 is TGCGCCAGCAGAGCCGGGACGGTTCCGAACACCGGGGAGCTGTTTTTT. The rearrangement links TRBV10-1 to TRBJ2-2; D possibly matches TRBD1 or TRBD2 (5 bases each). Deletions cut 6 bases from V and 0 bases from J, with 14 bases between. The CDR3 runs to 16 residues. Germline values: CDR1 WNHNN, CDR2 SYGVQD (reference sequence).

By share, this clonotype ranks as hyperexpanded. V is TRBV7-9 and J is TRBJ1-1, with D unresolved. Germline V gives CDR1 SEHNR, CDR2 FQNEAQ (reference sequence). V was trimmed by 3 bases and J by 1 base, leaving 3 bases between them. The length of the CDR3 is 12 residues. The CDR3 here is CASSLKNTEAFF. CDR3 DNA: TGTGCCAGCAGCTTGAAGAACACTGAAGCTTTCTTT.

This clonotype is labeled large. CDR3 in DNA: TGTGCCAGCAGCTTGGGGGGGCCCCTAGCGGGGGAACGTCAGTACTTC. Translating it yields CASSLGGPLAGERQYF. The gene calls are TRBV5-6 and TRBJ2-7, with 10 positions matching TRBD2. Germline V gives CDR1 SGHDT, CDR2 YYEEEE. The CDR3 runs to 16 residues. J was trimmed by 10 bases and V by 0 bases; bases with no gene match: 13.

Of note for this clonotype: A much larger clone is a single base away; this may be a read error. CDR3 bases: TGTGCCAGCAGTGAAGCGCGGCGGGGCCGCTACTACTACGAGCAGTACTTC. Translation: CASSEARRGRYYYEQYF. The chain has TRBV6-1 and TRBJ2-7; D is perhaps TRBD2 (6 bases). The germline V gene encodes CDR1 MNHNS and CDR2 SASEGT. The CDR3 is 17 residues long. Trimming took off 0 bases at V and 3 bases at J, with 18 bases between the two ends.

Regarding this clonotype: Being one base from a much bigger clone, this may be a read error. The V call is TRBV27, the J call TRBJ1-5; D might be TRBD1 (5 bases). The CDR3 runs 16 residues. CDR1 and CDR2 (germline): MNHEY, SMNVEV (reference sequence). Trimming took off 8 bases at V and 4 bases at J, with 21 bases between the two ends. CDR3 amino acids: CASGSLGAGWNQPQHF. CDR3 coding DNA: TGTGCCAGCGGATCCCTTGGGGCCGGATGGAATCAGCCCCAGCATTTT.

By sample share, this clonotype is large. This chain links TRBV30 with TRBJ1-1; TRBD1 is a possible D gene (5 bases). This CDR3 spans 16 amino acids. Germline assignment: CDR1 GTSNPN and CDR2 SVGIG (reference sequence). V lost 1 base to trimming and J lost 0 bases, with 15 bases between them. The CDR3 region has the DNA TGTGCCTGGAGTGAAGGGACCTCGGCCATGAACACTGAAGCTTTCTTT. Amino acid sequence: CAWSEGTSAMNTEAFF.

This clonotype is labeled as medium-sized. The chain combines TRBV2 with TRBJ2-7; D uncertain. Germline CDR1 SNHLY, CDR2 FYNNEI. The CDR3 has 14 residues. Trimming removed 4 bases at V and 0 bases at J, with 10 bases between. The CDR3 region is CASSGQSSSYEQYF. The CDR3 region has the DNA TGTGCCAGCAGTGGGCAATCCTCCTCCTACGAGCAGTACTTC.

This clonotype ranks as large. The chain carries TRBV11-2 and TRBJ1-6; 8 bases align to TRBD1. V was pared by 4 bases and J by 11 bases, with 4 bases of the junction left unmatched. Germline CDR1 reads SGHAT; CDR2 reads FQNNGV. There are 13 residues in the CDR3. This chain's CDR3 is CASSSDRDPPLHF. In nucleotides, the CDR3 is TGTGCCAGCAGCTCGGACAGGGATCCACCCCTCCACTTT.

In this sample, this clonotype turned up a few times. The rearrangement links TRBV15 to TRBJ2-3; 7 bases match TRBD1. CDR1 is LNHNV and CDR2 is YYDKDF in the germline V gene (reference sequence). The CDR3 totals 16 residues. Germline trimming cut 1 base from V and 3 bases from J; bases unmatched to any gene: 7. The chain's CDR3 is CATSRVSATGTDTQYF. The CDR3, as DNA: TGTGCCACCAGCAGAGTGAGCGCGACAGGGACAGATACGCAGTATTTT.

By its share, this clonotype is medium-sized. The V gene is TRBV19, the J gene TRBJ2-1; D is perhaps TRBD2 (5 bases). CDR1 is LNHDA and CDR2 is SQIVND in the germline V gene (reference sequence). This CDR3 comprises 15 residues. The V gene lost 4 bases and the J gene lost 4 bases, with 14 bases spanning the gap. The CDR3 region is CASSTDVPGYNEQFF. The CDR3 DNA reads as TGTGCCAGTAGTACCGACGTCCCGGGGTACAATGAGCAGTTCTTC.

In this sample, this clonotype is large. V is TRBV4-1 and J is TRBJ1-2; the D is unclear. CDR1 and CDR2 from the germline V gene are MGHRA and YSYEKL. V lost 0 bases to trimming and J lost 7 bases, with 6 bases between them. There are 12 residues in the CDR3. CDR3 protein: CASSQDNSGYTF. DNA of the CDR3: TGCGCCAGCAGCCAAGATAATTCTGGCTACACCTTC.